This TCR beta chain was documented in a study of T cell responses to AZD1222 COVID-19 vaccine. Profiled with immunoSEQ multiplex PCR; TCRdb holds only in-frame clones, not every one. The sample has over 70,000 clones, 70% to 90% seen once. Study-level points and caveats: Spike regions recognized by vaccine-associated CD4 TCRs spanned the protein, led by 160-218 and 743-854. Reportedly, nearly half of unique spike TCRs recognized epitopes outside B.1.351/B.1.1.7 mutations.

A word on this clone: The antigen is not known.

Germline lookup yields CDR1 LNHDA and CDR2 SQIVND (reference sequence). The CDR3 is made up of 16 amino acids. The V gene end was trimmed by 5 bases and the J gene end by 1 base; junction bases not matched to a gene: 8. Sequenced material: peripheral blood, taken on day 0 of MenACWY control vaccination. The receptor was isolated from an adult in good health. This rearrangement joins TRBV19 to TRBJ1-1; 9 bases map to TRBD1. CDR3 DNA: TGTGCCAGTAGTCATAGGCGGGACAGGGAGAACACTGAAGCTTTCTTT. Encoded protein: CASSHRRDRENTEAFF. The whole variable domain, filled in from reference TRBV19 and TRBJ1-1, reads DGGITQSPKYLFRKEGQNVTLSCEQNLNHDAMYWYRQDPGQGLRLIYYSQIVNDFQKGDIAEGYSVSREKKESFPLTVTSAQKNPTAFYLCASSHRRDRENTEAFFGQGTRLTVV.